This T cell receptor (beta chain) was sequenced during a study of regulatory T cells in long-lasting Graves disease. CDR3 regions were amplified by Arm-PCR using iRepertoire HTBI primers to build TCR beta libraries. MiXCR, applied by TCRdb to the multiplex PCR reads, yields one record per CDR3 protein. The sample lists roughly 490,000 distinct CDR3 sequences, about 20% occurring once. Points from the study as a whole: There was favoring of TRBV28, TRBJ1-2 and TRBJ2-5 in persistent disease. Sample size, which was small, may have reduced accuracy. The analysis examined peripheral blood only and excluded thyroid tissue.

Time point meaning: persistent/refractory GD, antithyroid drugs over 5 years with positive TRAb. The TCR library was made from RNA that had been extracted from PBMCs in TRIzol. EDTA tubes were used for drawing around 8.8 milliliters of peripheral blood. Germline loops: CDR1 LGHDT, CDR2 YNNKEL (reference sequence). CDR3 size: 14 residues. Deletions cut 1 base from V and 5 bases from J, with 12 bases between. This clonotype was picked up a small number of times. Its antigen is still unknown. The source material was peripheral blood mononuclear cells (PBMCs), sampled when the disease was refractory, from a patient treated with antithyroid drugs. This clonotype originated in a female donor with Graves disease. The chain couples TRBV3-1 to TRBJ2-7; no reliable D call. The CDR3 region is CASSQGIAGHEQYF. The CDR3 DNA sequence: TGTGCCAGCAGCCAAGGAATTGCAGGCCACGAGCAGTACTTC.